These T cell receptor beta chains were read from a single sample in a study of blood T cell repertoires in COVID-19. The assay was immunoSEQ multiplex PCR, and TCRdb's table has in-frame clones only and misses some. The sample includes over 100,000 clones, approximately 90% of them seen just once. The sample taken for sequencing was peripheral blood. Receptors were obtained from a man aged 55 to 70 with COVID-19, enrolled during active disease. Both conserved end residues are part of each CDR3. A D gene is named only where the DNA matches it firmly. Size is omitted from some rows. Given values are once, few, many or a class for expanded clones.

DNA: TGTGCCAGCAGTTATACAGGGTTGGTTTCTGGAAACACCATATATTTT
CDR3: CASSYTGLVSGNTIYF
size: .
V: TRBV5-4
J: TRBJ1-3
D: .

DNA: TGTGCCAGCAGCGTAGTATCTCCCGGGGAGCTGTTTTTT
CDR3: CASSVVSPGELFF
size: .
V: TRBV9
J: TRBJ2-2
D: .

DNA: TGCGCCAGCAGCGGGGGACAGTCCGCGGGCTACACCTTC
CDR3: CASSGGQSAGYTF
size: few
V: TRBV5-1
J: TRBJ1-2
D: TRBD1

DNA: TGTGCCAGCCTTCGGGGTGTGAACACTGAAGCTTTCTTT
CDR3: CASLRGVNTEAFF
size: .
V: TRBV6-5
J: TRBJ1-1
D: .

DNA: TGCGCCAGCAGCTTGGAAAGTAGCGGGACCAGCTCCTACAATGAGCAGTTCTTC
CDR3: CASSLESSGTSSYNEQFF
size: once
V: TRBV5-1
J: TRBJ2-1
D: TRBD2

DNA: TGCGCCAGCAGCTTGGGGCGCAGACCTCGGGGCACAGATACGCAGTATTTT
CDR3: CASSLGRRPRGTDTQYF
size: .
V: TRBV5-1
J: TRBJ2-3
D: .

DNA: TGTGCCAGCAGCCCGGGACAGGGGAGGGATACGCAGTATTTT
CDR3: CASSPGQGRDTQYF
size: .
V: TRBV7-6
J: TRBJ2-3
D: TRBD1

DNA: TGTGCCAGCAGTTTCCGGATAGACAGGTCTTCACCCCTCCACTTT
CDR3: CASSFRIDRSSPLHF
size: .
V: TRBV27
J: TRBJ1-6
D: .

DNA: TGTGCCAGCAGCCAAGGACTGATGTCTAACTATGGCTACACCTTC
CDR3: CASSQGLMSNYGYTF
size: .
V: TRBV7-9
J: TRBJ1-2
D: .

DNA: TGTGCCAGCAGTTCCTACAGGGTGGGGGTTGGCACTGAAGCTTTCTTT
CDR3: CASSSYRVGVGTEAFF
size: .
V: TRBV27
J: TRBJ1-1
D: .

DNA: TGTGCCAGCAGCGAAAGGACGGGGAATAGCAATCAGCCCCAGCATTTT
CDR3: CASSERTGNSNQPQHF
size: .
V: TRBV2
J: TRBJ1-5
D: .

DNA: TGTGCCAGCAGCTTGGCAGGGGATGGACAGCCCCAGCATTTT
CDR3: CASSLAGDGQPQHF
size: few
V: TRBV7-9
J: TRBJ1-5
D: .

DNA: TGCGCCAGCAGCTTGGATAGCGGGGGGGCAAAGACCCAGTACTTC
CDR3: CASSLDSGGAKTQYF
size: .
V: TRBV5-1
J: TRBJ2-5
D: TRBD2

DNA: TGTGCCGGCAACAGGGGGACCTACGAGCAGTACTTC
CDR3: CAGNRGTYEQYF
size: .
V: TRBV2
J: TRBJ2-7
D: TRBD1

DNA: TGTGCCAGCAGCCCCTGGGGAAGACTCGACAGTAGCTCCTACGAGCAGTACTTC
CDR3: CASSPWGRLDSSSYEQYF
size: .
V: TRBV14
J: TRBJ2-7
D: .

DNA: TGCGCCAGCAGCGGAGGGACAGTTTACGAGCAGTACTTC
CDR3: CASSGGTVYEQYF
size: .
V: TRBV5-1
J: TRBJ2-7
D: .

DNA: TGCGCCAGCAGCCCGGATGTGACAGCTCATGGCTACACCTTC
CDR3: CASSPDVTAHGYTF
size: once
V: TRBV5-1
J: TRBJ1-2
D: .

DNA: TGTGCCAGCAGCCTAGGGGGCTCGGCCAAAAACATTCAGTACTTC
CDR3: CASSLGGSAKNIQYF
size: .
V: TRBV6-2/TRBV6-3
J: TRBJ2-4
D: TRBD1

DNA: TGTGCCACCAGCAGAGGAGGATTCACTTCGAATCAGCCCCAGCATTTT
CDR3: CATSRGGFTSNQPQHF
size: .
V: TRBV15
J: TRBJ1-5
D: .

DNA: TGTGCCAGCAGCCCCCACCGGGACAGGGTAACTCCTTATAGCAATCAGCCCCAGCATTTT
CDR3: CASSPHRDRVTPYSNQPQHF
size: .
V: TRBV6-2/TRBV6-3
J: TRBJ1-5
D: TRBD1

DNA: TGTGCCAGCAGCCTGACAGGGATGTCCAATGAGCAGTTCTTC
CDR3: CASSLTGMSNEQFF
size: .
V: TRBV7-3
J: TRBJ2-1
D: TRBD1

DNA: TGCGCCAGCAGCCAAGATAAGGGCGGAGGAGATGGCTACACCTTC
CDR3: CASSQDKGGGDGYTF
size: .
V: TRBV4-3
J: TRBJ1-2
D: .

DNA: TGTGCCAGCAGGGACACTTCTAACTATGGCTACACCTTC
CDR3: CASRDTSNYGYTF
size: .
V: TRBV27
J: TRBJ1-2
D: .

DNA: TGCAGTGCTAGTTCCCGGGGGGGCGCCACAGATACGCAGTATTTT
CDR3: CSASSRGGATDTQYF
size: .
V: TRBV20-1
J: TRBJ2-3
D: TRBD2

DNA: TGCGCCAGCAGCCCCTTGGCGGGGGGAGGCTCCTACGAGCAGTACTTC
CDR3: CASSPLAGGGSYEQYF
size: .
V: TRBV5-1
J: TRBJ2-7
D: TRBD2

DNA: TGTGCCAGCAGCTTAGGTCCGGATCAGCCCCAGCATTTT
CDR3: CASSLGPDQPQHF
size: few
V: TRBV7-3
J: TRBJ1-5
D: .

DNA: TGTGCCTGGAGCCCGGGACTAGCGGGAAACAATGAGCAGTTCTTC
CDR3: CAWSPGLAGNNEQFF
size: .
V: TRBV30
J: TRBJ2-1
D: TRBD2

DNA: TGTGCCAGCAGCTTAGGGGGGCATGGGCAGCCCCAGCATTTT
CDR3: CASSLGGHGQPQHF
size: once
V: TRBV7-9
J: TRBJ1-5
D: .

DNA: TGTGCCAGCAGCTTATCCACAGGGCGGGTCACCTACAATGAGCAGTTCTTC
CDR3: CASSLSTGRVTYNEQFF
size: .
V: TRBV11-2
J: TRBJ2-1
D: .

DNA: TGTGCCAGCAGCCTCTTGGCAGGGGGCAGTGGAAACACCATATATTTT
CDR3: CASSLLAGGSGNTIYF
size: .
V: TRBV11-2
J: TRBJ1-3
D: TRBD1

DNA: TGTGCCAGCAGTTTGATGACAGATTCACCCCTCCACTTT
CDR3: CASSLMTDSPLHF
size: .
V: TRBV12-3/TRBV12-4
J: TRBJ1-6
D: .

DNA: TGTGCCAGCAGCTTACCAGGGGGTGATGCGCAGTATTTT
CDR3: CASSLPGGDAQYF
size: .
V: TRBV7-2
J: TRBJ2-3
D: TRBD1

DNA: TGCGCCAGCAGCTCAGACAGTACAACTAATGAAAAACTGTTTTTT
CDR3: CASSSDSTTNEKLFF
size: .
V: TRBV5-1
J: TRBJ1-4
D: .

DNA: TGTGCCAGCAGCCCGGGGGGGAATAACTATGGCTACACCTTC
CDR3: CASSPGGNNYGYTF
size: .
V: TRBV5-5
J: TRBJ1-2
D: .

DNA: TGTGCCAGTAGTATTGACAGAAACTATGGCTACACCTTC
CDR3: CASSIDRNYGYTF
size: .
V: TRBV19
J: TRBJ1-2
D: .

DNA: TGTGCCAGCAGTTTTGCCGGGTCTAACACTGAAGCTTTCTTT
CDR3: CASSFAGSNTEAFF
size: .
V: TRBV28
J: TRBJ1-1
D: .

DNA: TGTGCCACCAGTGATGCAGGGGTACCCTACGAGCAGTACTTC
CDR3: CATSDAGVPYEQYF
size: .
V: TRBV24-1
J: TRBJ2-7
D: .

DNA: TGCGCCAGCAGCTTGCAATTGGGACAGGGCCAGGGGGGCTACACCTTC
CDR3: CASSLQLGQGQGGYTF
size: .
V: TRBV5-1
J: TRBJ1-2
D: TRBD1

DNA: TGTGCCAGCAGTTACACGGTCGATTCACCCCTCCACTTT
CDR3: CASSYTVDSPLHF
size: .
V: TRBV6-5
J: TRBJ1-6
D: .

DNA: TGTGCCAGCAGTTACTCGGAAATGGGGAGCGATACGCAGTATTTT
CDR3: CASSYSEMGSDTQYF
size: .
V: TRBV6-6
J: TRBJ2-3
D: .

DNA: TGTGCCAGCAGTCAAGAAGTGGACTCCCGCTCCTATAATTCACCCCTCCACTTT
CDR3: CASSQEVDSRSYNSPLHF
size: .
V: TRBV3-1/TRBV3-2
J: TRBJ1-6
D: .

DNA: TGTGCCAGCTCACCACGGGGGGGGGCTGAAGCTTTCTTT
CDR3: CASSPRGGAEAFF
size: once
V: TRBV18
J: TRBJ1-1
D: .

DNA: TGTGCCAGCAGCCACACAGGGGTCTATGGCTACACCTTC
CDR3: CASSHTGVYGYTF
size: .
V: TRBV7-9
J: TRBJ1-2
D: TRBD1

DNA: TGTGCCAGCAGCCAAGACGCGAGGTCCTACAATGAGCAGTTCTTC
CDR3: CASSQDARSYNEQFF
size: .
V: TRBV28
J: TRBJ2-1
D: .

DNA: TGCGCCAGCAGCGAAAGGACTGGGCGGGGGGATACGCAGTATTTT
CDR3: CASSERTGRGDTQYF
size: .
V: TRBV5-1
J: TRBJ2-3
D: TRBD2

DNA: TGCGCCAGCAGCCGGGGACAGTCAAACACTGAAGCTTTCTTT
CDR3: CASSRGQSNTEAFF
size: .
V: TRBV5-1
J: TRBJ1-1
D: TRBD1

DNA: TGTGCCATTTCAAACCAGGGGAACACTGAAGCTTTCTTT
CDR3: CAISNQGNTEAFF
size: few
V: TRBV19
J: TRBJ1-1
D: .

DNA: TGCGCCAGCAGCGAACTAGCGGGGGGACGTACGACAAATGAGCAGTTCTTC
CDR3: CASSELAGGRTTNEQFF
size: .
V: TRBV5-1
J: TRBJ2-1
D: TRBD2

DNA: TGTGCCAGCATAACCGGGACAGGGTTTGAAAAACTGTTTTTT
CDR3: CASITGTGFEKLFF
size: .
V: TRBV28
J: TRBJ1-4
D: TRBD1

DNA: TGTGCCAGCAGCGCCGACGTTGGAGGCGGATACTACGAGCAGTACTTC
CDR3: CASSADVGGGYYEQYF
size: .
V: TRBV9
J: TRBJ2-7
D: .

DNA: TGTGCCAGCAGCCAAGAAAGCGGGGGGGCCTTAGGGGAGCTGTTTTTT
CDR3: CASSQESGGALGELFF
size: .
V: TRBV4-2
J: TRBJ2-2
D: TRBD2

DNA: TGTGCCAGCAGCTTAAAATACGGGGATTACGAGCAGTACTTC
CDR3: CASSLKYGDYEQYF
size: .
V: TRBV7-9
J: TRBJ2-7
D: .

DNA: TGTGCCAGCAGCCCGACAGTGGCAGATACGCAGTATTTT
CDR3: CASSPTVADTQYF
size: .
V: TRBV4-2
J: TRBJ2-3
D: .

DNA: TGTGCCATCAGTGGAACAGGGGGCGATGAAAAACTGTTTTTT
CDR3: CAISGTGGDEKLFF
size: .
V: TRBV10-3
J: TRBJ1-4
D: TRBD1

DNA: TGCGCCAGCAGCTTGGTCGGGACTGCCGGCGAGCAGTACTTC
CDR3: CASSLVGTAGEQYF
size: .
V: TRBV5-1
J: TRBJ2-7
D: .